Given below is one T cell receptor (beta chain) in context. Its antigen is not known. The protocol was immunoSEQ multiplex PCR, while the TCRdb copy is restricted to in-frame clones and leaves out a portion. The data hold 65,000 to 80,000 clones, with 81% observed a single time. This entry comes from a study of glioma-infiltrating T cells after dendritic cell vaccination. Study outcomes and limitations: Only a small number of patients had complete blood and tumor samples. No direct clonality-survival link was found; a diverse polyclonal response may matter.

The V gene's germline CDR1 is SGHDT and CDR2 YYEEEE. The CDR3 totals 15 residues. V was shortened by 1 base and J by 0 bases, with 9 bases between the two germline ends. Only patients with spare fresh-frozen tumor and over two years of follow-up were included. All glioblastoma patients lacked an isocitrate dehydrogenase mutation. The J gene is TRBJ2-3, the V gene TRBV5-6; D not resolved. The clonotype was recovered from a human donor with glioblastoma. The material was blood, obtained before dendritic cell vaccination. This CDR3 is CASSLWQTSTDTQYF. In nucleotides, the CDR3 is TGTGCCAGCAGCTTGTGGCAGACAAGCACAGATACGCAGTATTTT.